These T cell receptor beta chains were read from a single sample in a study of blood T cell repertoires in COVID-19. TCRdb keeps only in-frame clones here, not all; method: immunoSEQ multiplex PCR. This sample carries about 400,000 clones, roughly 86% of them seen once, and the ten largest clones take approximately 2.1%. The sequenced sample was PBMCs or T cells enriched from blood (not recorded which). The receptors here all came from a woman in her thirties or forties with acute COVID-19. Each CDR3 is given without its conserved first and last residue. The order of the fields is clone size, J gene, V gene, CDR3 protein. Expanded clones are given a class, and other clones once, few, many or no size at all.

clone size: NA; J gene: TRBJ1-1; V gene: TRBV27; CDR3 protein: ASSFRGRYTEAF
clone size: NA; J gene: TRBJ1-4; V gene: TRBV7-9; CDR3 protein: ASSRGQFEKLF
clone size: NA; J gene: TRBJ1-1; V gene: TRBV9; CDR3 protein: ASSVGGHTEAF
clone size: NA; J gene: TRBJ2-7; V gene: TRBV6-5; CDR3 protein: ASSTDRGPYEQY
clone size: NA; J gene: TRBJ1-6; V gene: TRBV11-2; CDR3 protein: ASSSQAGQRNSPLH
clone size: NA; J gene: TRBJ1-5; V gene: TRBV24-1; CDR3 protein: ATSDPTEGQPQH
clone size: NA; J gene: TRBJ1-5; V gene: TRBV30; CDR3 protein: AWSHTGVMRQPQH
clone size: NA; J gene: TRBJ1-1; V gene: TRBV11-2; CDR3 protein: ASSSRVGAPLPEAF
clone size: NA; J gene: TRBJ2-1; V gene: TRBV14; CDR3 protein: ASRGDRLIQF
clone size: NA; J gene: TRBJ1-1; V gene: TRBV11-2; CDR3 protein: ASSLDIQGSYNTEAF
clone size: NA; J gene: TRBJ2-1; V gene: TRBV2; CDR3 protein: ASRGEETPVRKF
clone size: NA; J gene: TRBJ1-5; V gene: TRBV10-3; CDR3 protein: AIRGQGNNQPQH
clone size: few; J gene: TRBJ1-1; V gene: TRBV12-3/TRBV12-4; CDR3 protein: ASSYGQSTEAF
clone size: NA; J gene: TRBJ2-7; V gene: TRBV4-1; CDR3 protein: ASSQAERGSYEQY
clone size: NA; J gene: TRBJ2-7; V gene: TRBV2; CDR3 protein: ASSESRTGGVGEQY
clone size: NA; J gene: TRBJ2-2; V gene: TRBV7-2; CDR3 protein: ASSILAGARTGELF
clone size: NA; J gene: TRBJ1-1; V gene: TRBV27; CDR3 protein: ASSLARVNTEAF
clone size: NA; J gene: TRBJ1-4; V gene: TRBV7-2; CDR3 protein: ASSRKWTGSGNEKLF
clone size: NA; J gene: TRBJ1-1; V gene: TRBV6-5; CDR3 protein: ASTPRQNTEAF
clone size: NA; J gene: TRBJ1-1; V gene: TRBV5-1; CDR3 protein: ASSSHRDSPNTEAF
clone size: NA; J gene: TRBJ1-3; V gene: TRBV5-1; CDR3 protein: ASSLSDRSSGNTIY
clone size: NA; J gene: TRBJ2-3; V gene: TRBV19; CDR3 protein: ASSITGGSTDTQY
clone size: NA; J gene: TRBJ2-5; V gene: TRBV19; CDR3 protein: ASTGQGETQY